The text below deals with one TCR beta chain. The data are from a study of technical replicates of blood from several donors. TCRdb's table, derived via immunoSEQ multiplex PCR, lists solely in-frame clones and lacks some. The sample lists roughly 70,000 clones; roughly nine tenths were seen once. Sequences were obtained from T cells isolated from PBMCs. The source of this sequence is a human donor in good health.

DNA of the CDR3: TGTGCCAGCAGTGCCCGCGGTCTCTACAATGAGCAGTTCTTC. Translation: CASSARGLYNEQFF. V usage is TRBV2 and J usage is TRBJ2-1; D uncertain. Germline CDR1 and CDR2: SNHLY and FYNNEI. The CDR3 is made up of 14 amino acids. V was cut by 4 bases and J by 3 bases, with 10 bases left in between.